The 5 T cell receptor beta chains given below trace back to one sample, sequenced in a study of STAT5B mutations in CD4+ large granular lymphocyte leukemia. Clones were read by immunoSEQ multiplex PCR, and TCRdb kept only the in-frame ones, dropping some. The sample lists about 32,000 clones, about four fifths occurring once. The specimen sequenced was CD4+ T cells from blood buffy coats. All receptors come from a human donor in good health.

The gene calls are TRBV18 and TRBJ2-7, with D unresolved. Trimming took off 0 bases at V and 4 bases at J, with 7 bases between the two ends. CDR1 KGHSH and CDR2 LQKENI come from the germline V gene. The CDR3 contains 13 residues. The CDR3 loop is CASSPPSLYEQYF. The CDR3 coding sequence is TGTGCCAGCTCACCACCCTCACTATACGAGCAGTACTTC. The full variable domain, completed using reference TRBV18 and TRBJ2-7, is NAGVMQNPRHLVRRRGQEARLRCSPMKGHSHVYWYRQLPEEGLKFMVYLQKENIIDESGMPKERFSAEFPKEGPSILRIQQVVRGDSAAYFCASSPPSLYEQYFGPGTRLTVT.

The rearrangement joins TRBV19 to TRBJ1-1; D call uncertain. The V and J ends lost 1 base and 2 bases respectively, with 5 bases between them. Per the germline V gene, CDR1 is LNHDA and CDR2 is SQIVND (reference sequence). The CDR3 length is 13 residues. The CDR3: CASSIGTNTEAFF. The CDR3 nucleotides are TGTGCCAGTAGTATAGGCACAAACACTGAAGCTTTCTTT.

This clone was recorded a few times. The genes are TRBV28 and TRBJ2-7, with D uncertain. The germline CDR1 and CDR2 sequences are MDHEN and SYDVKM. Between the trimmed V and J ends, which lost 3 bases and 5 bases, there was a span of 5 bases. The CDR3 runs to 11 residues. Here the CDR3 reads CASSFLNEQYF. CDR3 sequence (DNA): TGTGCCAGCAGTTTCTTGAACGAGCAGTACTTC. The variable domain in full, with the rest retrieved from reference TRBV28 and TRBJ2-7, is DVKVTQSSRYLVKRTGEKVFLECVQDMDHENMFWYRQDPGLGLRLIYFSYDVKMKEKGDIPEGYSVSREKKERFSLILESASTNQTSMYLCASSFLNEQYFGPGTRLTVT.

The V call is TRBV7-2, the J call TRBJ1-1; D is unresolved. V dropped 1 base and J dropped 5 bases, with 11 bases sitting between them. The V gene's germline CDR1 is SGHTA and CDR2 FQGNSA. This CDR3 contains 14 residues. The chain's CDR3 is CASSLGAERTEAFF. The DNA for the CDR3 is TGTGCCAGCAGCTTAGGGGCGGAAAGGACTGAAGCTTTCTTT.

This clone was picked up one time. CDR3 protein: CASSFAGFTYEQYF. CDR3 nucleotide sequence: TGTGCCAGCAGTTTTGCGGGGTTCACGTACGAGCAGTACTTC. This sequence joins TRBV11-2 and TRBJ2-7; tentatively, D is TRBD2 (6 bases). The V end was cut by 6 bases, the J end by 4 bases, with 16 bases between. Germline CDR1 and CDR2: SGHAT and FQNNGV. The CDR3 contains 14 residues.